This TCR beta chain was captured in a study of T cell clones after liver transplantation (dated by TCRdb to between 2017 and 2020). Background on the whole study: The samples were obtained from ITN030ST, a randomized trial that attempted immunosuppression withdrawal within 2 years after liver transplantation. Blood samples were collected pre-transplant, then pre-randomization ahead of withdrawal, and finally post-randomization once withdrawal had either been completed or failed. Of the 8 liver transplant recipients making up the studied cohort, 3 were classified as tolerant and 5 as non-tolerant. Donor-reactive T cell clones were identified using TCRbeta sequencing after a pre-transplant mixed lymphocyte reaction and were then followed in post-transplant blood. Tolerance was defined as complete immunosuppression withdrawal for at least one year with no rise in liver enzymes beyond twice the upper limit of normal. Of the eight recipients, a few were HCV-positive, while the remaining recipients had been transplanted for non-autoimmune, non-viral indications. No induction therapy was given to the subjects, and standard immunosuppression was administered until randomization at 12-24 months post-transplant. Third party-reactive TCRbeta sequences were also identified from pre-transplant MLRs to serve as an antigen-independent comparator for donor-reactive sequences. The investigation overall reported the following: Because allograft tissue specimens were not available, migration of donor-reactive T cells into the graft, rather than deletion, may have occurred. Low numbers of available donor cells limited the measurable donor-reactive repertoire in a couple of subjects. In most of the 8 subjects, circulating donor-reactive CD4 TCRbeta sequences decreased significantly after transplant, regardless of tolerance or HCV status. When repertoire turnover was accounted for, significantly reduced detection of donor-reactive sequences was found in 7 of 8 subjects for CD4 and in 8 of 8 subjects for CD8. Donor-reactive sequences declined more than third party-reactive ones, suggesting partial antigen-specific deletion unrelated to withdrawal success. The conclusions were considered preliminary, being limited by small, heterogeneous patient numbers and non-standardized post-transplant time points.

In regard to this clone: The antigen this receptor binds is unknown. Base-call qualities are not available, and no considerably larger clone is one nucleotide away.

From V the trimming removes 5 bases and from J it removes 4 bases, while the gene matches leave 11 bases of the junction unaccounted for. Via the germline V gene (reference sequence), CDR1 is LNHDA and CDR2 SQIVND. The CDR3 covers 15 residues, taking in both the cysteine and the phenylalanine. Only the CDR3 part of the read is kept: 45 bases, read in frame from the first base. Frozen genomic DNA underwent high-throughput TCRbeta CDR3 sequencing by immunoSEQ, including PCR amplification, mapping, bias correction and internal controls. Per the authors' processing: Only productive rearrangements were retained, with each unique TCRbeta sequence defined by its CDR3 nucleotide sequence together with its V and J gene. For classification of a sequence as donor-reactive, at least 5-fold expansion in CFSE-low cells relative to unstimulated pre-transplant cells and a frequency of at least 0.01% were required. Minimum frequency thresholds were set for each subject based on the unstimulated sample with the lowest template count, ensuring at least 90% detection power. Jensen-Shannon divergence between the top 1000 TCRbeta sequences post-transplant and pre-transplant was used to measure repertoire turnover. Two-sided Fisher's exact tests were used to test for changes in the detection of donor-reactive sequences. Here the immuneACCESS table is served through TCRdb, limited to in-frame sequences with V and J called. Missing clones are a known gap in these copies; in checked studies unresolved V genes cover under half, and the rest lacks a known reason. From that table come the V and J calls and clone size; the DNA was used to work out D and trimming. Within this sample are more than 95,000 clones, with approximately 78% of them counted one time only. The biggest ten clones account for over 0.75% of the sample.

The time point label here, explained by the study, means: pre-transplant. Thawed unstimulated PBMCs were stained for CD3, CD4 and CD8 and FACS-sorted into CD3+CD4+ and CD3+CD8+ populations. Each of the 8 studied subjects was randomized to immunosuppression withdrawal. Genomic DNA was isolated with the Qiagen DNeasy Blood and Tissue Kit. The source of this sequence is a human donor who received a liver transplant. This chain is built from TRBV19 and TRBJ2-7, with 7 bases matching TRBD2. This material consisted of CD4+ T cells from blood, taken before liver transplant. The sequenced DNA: TGTGCCAGTAGTGAATTTGGCGGGAGAACATACGAGCAGTACTTC. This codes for CASSEFGGRTYEQYF.